This entry concerns a single T cell receptor (beta chain). Its antigen is currently unknown. This sample is drawn from a study of cytomegalovirus exposure and HLA in healthy donors. Study-level results: From TCR beta sequences, most subjects' HLA-A and HLA-B alleles were reportedly predicted accurately. Common viral pathogens (according to a later analysis) appeared linked to several of the most significant clusters.

The trim removed 4 bases at V and 8 bases at J, leaving 11 bases unmatched. CDR1 SGHNT and CDR2 YYREEE come from the germline V gene (reference sequence). The length of the CDR3 is 15 residues. PCR was performed using 60 Vbeta and 13 Jbeta primers. Sequencing used immunoSEQ multiplex PCR; TCRdb keeps in-frame clones, though not all of them. The data show about 62,000 clones, 80% to 90% seen once. This clonotype was sampled from a woman aged 25 to 39 in good health and CMV-seronegative. The chain recombines TRBV5-4 with TRBJ1-4; TRBD1 aligns across 7 bases. Sequenced material: PBMCs. CDR3 DNA: TGTGCCAGCAGCGCGCAGACAGGGCCCCAAGAAAAACTGTTTTTT. This gives the protein CASSAQTGPQEKLFF.